This section outlines one T cell receptor (beta chain) sequence together with its context. Its antigen target is currently unknown. Per-nucleotide qualities are absent, and no much larger clonotype sits a single base away. The entry originates in a study of technical replicates of blood from a few donors (dated by TCRdb to about 2017). Germline trimming: 3 bases from V, 5 bases from J; junction bases outside gene matches: 4. From cysteine to phenylalanine, the CDR3 is 14 amino acids long. The only DNA kept is the CDR3, 42 bases in frame from the first base. The germline V gene yields SNHLY for CDR1 and FYNNEI for CDR2. The library came from the immunoSEQ multiplex PCR assay. Not all clones reach the TCRdb copy of this immuneACCESS table, which keeps in-frame sequences only. Checked studies attribute under half of the gap to unresolved V genes and leave the rest unexplained. For this sample the table gives roughly 76,000 clones, of which 85% to 95% were detected only once. The ten largest clones capture 0.2% to 0.3% of the sample.

The chain uses TRBV2 and TRBJ2-1; TRBD2 lines up with 7 middle nucleotides. The source is a human donor in good health. The specimen sequenced was T cells isolated from PBMCs. The sequenced DNA: TGTGCCAGCAGTGATGGGCTAGCGGACAATGAGCAGTTCTTC. Its translation reads: CASSDGLADNEQFF. Joined to the reference TRBV2 and TRBJ2-1 proteins, this CDR3 gives the full variable domain: EPEVTQTPSHQVTQMGQEVILRCVPISNHLYFYWYRQILGQKVEFLVSFYNNEISEKSEIFDDQFSVERPDGSNFTLKIRSTKLEDSAMYFCASSDGLADNEQFFGPGTRLTVL.